This T cell receptor beta chain was documented in a study of T cell responses to AZD1222 COVID-19 vaccine. Study results and caveats: In a largely white British group with more females than males, clonal diversity was possibly underestimated. After the peak T cell response, and only then, were repertoires sampled.

J was trimmed by 1 base and V by 4 bases; bases with no gene match: 6. This CDR3 region has 15 residues. Germline CDR1 SGHTA, CDR2 FQGNSA. The assay was immunoSEQ multiplex PCR, and TCRdb's table has in-frame clones only and misses some. The table has about 110,000 clones, roughly 88% seen once. Comments on this clone: The antigen remains undetermined.

This sequence was found in an adult in good health. The gene calls are TRBV7-2 and TRBJ2-7, with TRBD1 matching 8 bases. Sequenced material: peripheral blood, taken on day 0 of MenACWY control vaccination. The CDR3: CASSYDWTGSYEQYF. CDR3 nucleotide sequence: TGTGCCAGCAGCTATGACTGGACAGGGTCCTACGAGCAGTACTTC.